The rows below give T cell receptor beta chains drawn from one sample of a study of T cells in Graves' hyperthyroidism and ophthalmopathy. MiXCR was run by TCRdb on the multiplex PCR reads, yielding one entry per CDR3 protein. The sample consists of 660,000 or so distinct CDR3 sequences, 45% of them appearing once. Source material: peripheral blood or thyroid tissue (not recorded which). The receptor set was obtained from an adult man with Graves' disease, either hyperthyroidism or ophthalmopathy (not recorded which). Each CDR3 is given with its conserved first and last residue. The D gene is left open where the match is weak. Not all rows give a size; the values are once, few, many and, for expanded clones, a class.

CDR3 protein: CATSKDRGQAETQYF
CDR3 DNA: TGTGCGACTTCTAAGGACAGGGGGCAGGCGGAGACCCAGTACTTC
V gene: TRBV7-2
J gene: TRBJ2-5
clone size: few
D gene: TRBD1

CDR3 protein: CATSPTRHSLNEKLFF
CDR3 DNA: TGTGCCACCAGCCCCACCCGGCACAGCCTTAATGAAAAACTGTTTTTT
V gene: TRBV15
J gene: TRBJ1-4
clone size: many
D gene: .

CDR3 protein: CTISIGANTEAFF
CDR3 DNA: TGTACCATCAGCATAGGAGCGAACACTGAAGCTTTCTTT
V gene: TRBV10-3
J gene: TRBJ1-1
clone size: .
D gene: .

CDR3 protein: CASTTRRTGGRYNSPLHF
CDR3 DNA: TGTGCCAGCACCACCAGACGGACAGGGGGAAGGTATAATTCACCCCTCCACTTT
V gene: TRBV12-3/TRBV12-4
J gene: TRBJ1-6
clone size: few
D gene: TRBD1

CDR3 protein: CASSYSTALNAFF
CDR3 DNA: TGTGCCAGCAGTTACTCGACTGCGCTTAATGCTTTCTTT
V gene: TRBV12-3/TRBV12-4
J gene: TRBJ1-1
clone size: .
D gene: .

CDR3 protein: CSASPLRGEETQYF
CDR3 DNA: TGCAGTGCTAGTCCTCTTCGGGGGGAAGAGACCCAGTACTTC
V gene: TRBV20-1
J gene: TRBJ2-5
clone size: .
D gene: TRBD2

CDR3 protein: CASSLDQYGYTF
CDR3 DNA: TGTGCCAGCAGCTTAGACCAGTATGGCTACACCTTC
V gene: TRBV7-9
J gene: TRBJ1-2
clone size: many
D gene: .

CDR3 protein: CASSEDRALNTEAFF
CDR3 DNA: TGCGCCAGCAGCGAGGACAGGGCCTTGAACACTGAAGCTTTCTTT
V gene: TRBV5-1
J gene: TRBJ1-1
clone size: few
D gene: TRBD1

CDR3 protein: CSVDYGQRHGYTF
CDR3 DNA: TGCAGCGTTGATTATGGACAGCGACATGGCTACACCTTC
V gene: TRBV29-1
J gene: TRBJ1-2
clone size: many
D gene: .

CDR3 protein: CAYDGIGNTEAFF
CDR3 DNA: TGTGCCTACGATGGGATCGGGAACACTGAAGCTTTCTTT
V gene: TRBV25-1
J gene: TRBJ1-1
clone size: .
D gene: .

CDR3 protein: CASSSRETGELFF
CDR3 DNA: TGTGCCAGCAGCTCCCGGGAGACCGGGGAGCTGTTTTTT
V gene: TRBV7-9
J gene: TRBJ2-2
clone size: .
D gene: .

CDR3 protein: CASRGWWTEAFF
CDR3 DNA: TGTGCCAGCAGGGGGTGGTGGACTGAAGCTTTCTTT
V gene: TRBV2
J gene: TRBJ1-1
clone size: .
D gene: .

CDR3 protein: CASSIVGETNTEAFF
CDR3 DNA: TGTGCCAGTAGTATAGTGGGCGAAACGAACACTGAAGCTTTCTTT
V gene: TRBV19
J gene: TRBJ1-1
clone size: .
D gene: .

CDR3 protein: CNVERGGTEAFF
CDR3 DNA: TGCAACGTTGAAAGGGGGGGAACTGAAGCTTTCTTT
V gene: TRBV29-1
J gene: TRBJ1-1
clone size: .
D gene: .

CDR3 protein: CASSRVRGQETQYF
CDR3 DNA: TGTGCCAGCAGCCGAGTCCGGGGACAAGAGACCCAGTACTTC
V gene: TRBV11-2
J gene: TRBJ2-5
clone size: many
D gene: .

CDR3 protein: CASSLNHGLNAGKLFF
CDR3 DNA: TGTGCCAGCAGCTTAAACCATGGACTAAACGCCGGGAAGCTGTTTTTT
V gene: TRBV7-9
J gene: TRBJ2-2
clone size: .
D gene: .

CDR3 protein: CSAPSSGTGGNQPQHF
CDR3 DNA: TGCAGTGCGCCGAGTTCCGGGACAGGGGGCAATCAGCCCCAGCATTTT
V gene: TRBV20-1
J gene: TRBJ1-5
clone size: few
D gene: TRBD1

CDR3 protein: CSSREGGNQPQHF
CDR3 DNA: TGCAGCAGTCGGGAGGGCGGCAATCAGCCCCAGCATTTT
V gene: TRBV29-1
J gene: TRBJ1-5
clone size: .
D gene: .

CDR3 protein: CASSYSVHIYEQYF
CDR3 DNA: TGTGCCAGCAGTTACTCCGTCCATATCTACGAGCAGTACTTC
V gene: TRBV6-6
J gene: TRBJ2-7
clone size: .
D gene: .

CDR3 protein: CASSYTGFGTEAFF
CDR3 DNA: TGTGCCAGCAGTTACACAGGGTTCGGCACTGAAGCTTTCTTT
V gene: TRBV6-5
J gene: TRBJ1-1
clone size: .
D gene: .

CDR3 protein: CASSRGLGGDYEQYF
CDR3 DNA: TGTGCCAGCAGCCGGGGACTAGGGGGAGACTACGAGCAGTACTTC
V gene: TRBV7-9
J gene: TRBJ2-7
clone size: .
D gene: TRBD2

CDR3 protein: CASSGLAYDSGANVLTF
CDR3 DNA: TGTGCCAGCAGCGGACTAGCGTACGACTCTGGGGCCAACGTCCTGACTTTC
V gene: TRBV7-8
J gene: TRBJ2-6
clone size: .
D gene: TRBD2

CDR3 protein: CATSDTGTENEKLFF
CDR3 DNA: TGTGCCACCAGTGACACCGGGACCGAGAATGAAAAACTGTTTTTT
V gene: TRBV24-1
J gene: TRBJ1-4
clone size: many
D gene: .

CDR3 protein: CASSLGTTEEAFF
CDR3 DNA: TGTGCCAGCAGCTTGGGGACAACAGAGGAAGCTTTCTTT
V gene: TRBV5-6
J gene: TRBJ1-1
clone size: .
D gene: .

CDR3 protein: CSARADAEQYF
CDR3 DNA: TGCAGTGCTAGAGCAGACGCCGAGCAGTACTTC
V gene: TRBV20-1
J gene: TRBJ2-7
clone size: .
D gene: .

CDR3 protein: CASSSDSGRVNEKLFF
CDR3 DNA: TGTGCCAGTAGTTCGGACAGTGGCCGCGTTAATGAAAAACTGTTTTTT
V gene: TRBV19
J gene: TRBJ1-4
clone size: .
D gene: .

CDR3 protein: CASREGNSNQPQHF
CDR3 DNA: TGCGCCAGCAGGGAAGGGAACAGCAATCAGCCCCAGCATTTT
V gene: TRBV10-2
J gene: TRBJ1-5
clone size: .
D gene: .

CDR3 protein: CASSLKGQNYGYTF
CDR3 DNA: TGTGCCAGCAGCTTGAAGGGACAGAACTATGGCTACACCTTC
V gene: TRBV7-9
J gene: TRBJ1-2
clone size: .
D gene: TRBD1

CDR3 protein: CATSRGHQETQYF
CDR3 DNA: TGTGCCACCAGCAGAGGCCATCAAGAGACCCAGTACTTC
V gene: TRBV15
J gene: TRBJ2-5
clone size: once
D gene: .

CDR3 protein: CASSQGRDLEKLFF
CDR3 DNA: TGTGCCAGCAGTCAAGGCAGGGACCTCGAAAAACTGTTTTTT
V gene: TRBV7-9
J gene: TRBJ1-4
clone size: .
D gene: .

CDR3 protein: CSVEGRAQETQYF
CDR3 DNA: TGCAGCGTTGAAGGCAGGGCCCAAGAGACCCAGTACTTC
V gene: TRBV29-1
J gene: TRBJ2-5
clone size: many
D gene: .

CDR3 protein: CASGPGTPQETQYF
CDR3 DNA: TGTGCCAGCGGACCCGGGACACCCCAAGAGACCCAGTACTTC
V gene: TRBV2
J gene: TRBJ2-5
clone size: .
D gene: .

CDR3 protein: CASSLVRGAAYEQYF
CDR3 DNA: TGTGCCAGCAGCTTAGTCAGGGGGGCTGCCTACGAGCAGTACTTC
V gene: TRBV7-2
J gene: TRBJ2-7
clone size: .
D gene: .

CDR3 protein: CSAGISLGYTF
CDR3 DNA: TGCAGTGCTGGAATCTCACTTGGCTACACCTTC
V gene: TRBV20-1
J gene: TRBJ1-2
clone size: .
D gene: .

CDR3 protein: CASSFRRGKLFF
CDR3 DNA: TGTGCCAGCAGCTTCCGAAGGGGGAAACTGTTTTTT
V gene: TRBV7-9
J gene: TRBJ1-4
clone size: .
D gene: .

CDR3 protein: CASSLAGAQYF
CDR3 DNA: TGTGCCAGCAGTTTGGCTGGGGCCCAGTACTTC
V gene: TRBV6-5
J gene: TRBJ2-5
clone size: .
D gene: .

CDR3 protein: CASSFTIQGWTEAFF
CDR3 DNA: TGTGCCAGCAGCTTCACGATTCAGGGCTGGACTGAAGCTTTCTTT
V gene: TRBV16
J gene: TRBJ1-1
clone size: .
D gene: .

CDR3 protein: CSSWTYTEAFF
CDR3 DNA: TGCAGCAGTTGGACGTACACTGAAGCTTTCTTT
V gene: TRBV29-1
J gene: TRBJ1-1
clone size: .
D gene: .

CDR3 protein: CASSYSGPITGELFF
CDR3 DNA: TGTGCCAGCAGTTACTCGGGACCGATCACCGGGGAGCTGTTTTTT
V gene: TRBV24-1
J gene: TRBJ2-2
clone size: .
D gene: .

CDR3 protein: CASNPGGFLRMNTEAFF
CDR3 DNA: TGTGCCAGCAACCCCGGCGGGTTTCTTCGGATGAACACTGAAGCTTTCTTT
V gene: TRBV7-8
J gene: TRBJ1-1
clone size: .
D gene: .

CDR3 protein: CSARGGATQYF
CDR3 DNA: TGCAGTGCTAGAGGGGGAGCGACCCAGTACTTC
V gene: TRBV20-1
J gene: TRBJ2-5
clone size: .
D gene: .

CDR3 protein: CSASGGLSEAFF
CDR3 DNA: TGCAGTGCTAGTGGGGGTTTGAGTGAAGCTTTCTTT
V gene: TRBV20-1
J gene: TRBJ1-1
clone size: .
D gene: .

CDR3 protein: CASSQDGQNYEQYF
CDR3 DNA: TGTGCCAGCAGCCAAGACGGACAGAACTACGAGCAGTACTTC
V gene: TRBV7-3
J gene: TRBJ2-7
clone size: few
D gene: .

CDR3 protein: CSASRQGAIATEAFF
CDR3 DNA: TGCAGTGCTAGTAGACAGGGGGCCATTGCCACTGAAGCTTTCTTT
V gene: TRBV20-1
J gene: TRBJ1-1
clone size: .
D gene: TRBD1

CDR3 protein: CASSLDLIPGEQKNEKLFF
CDR3 DNA: TGTGCCAGCAGCTTAGATCTAATACCCGGCGAGCAGAAAAATGAAAAACTGTTTTTT
V gene: TRBV2
J gene: TRBJ1-4
clone size: once
D gene: .

CDR3 protein: CSVEGGREAGYEQYF
CDR3 DNA: TGCAGCGTTGAAGGAGGCAGGGAGGCGGGTTACGAGCAGTACTTC
V gene: TRBV29-1
J gene: TRBJ2-7
clone size: few
D gene: .

CDR3 protein: CASSEPQGEAQYF
CDR3 DNA: TGTGCCAGCAGCGAACCACAGGGGGAGGCCCAGTACTTC
V gene: TRBV2
J gene: TRBJ2-5
clone size: many
D gene: TRBD1

CDR3 protein: CSVETSGKADTQYF
CDR3 DNA: TGCAGCGTTGAGACTAGCGGGAAGGCAGATACGCAGTATTTT
V gene: TRBV29-1
J gene: TRBJ2-3
clone size: .
D gene: TRBD2

CDR3 protein: CASSSLDRDSYEQYF
CDR3 DNA: TGTGCCAGCAGCTCGCTCGACAGGGACTCCTACGAGCAGTACTTC
V gene: TRBV7-9
J gene: TRBJ2-7
clone size: .
D gene: TRBD1

CDR3 protein: CASSLTANSNQPQHF
CDR3 DNA: TGCGCCAGCAGCTTGACCGCGAATAGCAATCAGCCCCAGCATTTT
V gene: TRBV5-1
J gene: TRBJ1-5
clone size: .
D gene: .

CDR3 protein: CSARRGTEYGYTF
CDR3 DNA: TGCAGTGCTAGACGGGGGACAGAATATGGCTACACCTTC
V gene: TRBV20-1
J gene: TRBJ1-2
clone size: .
D gene: TRBD1

CDR3 protein: CASSRVGAGNQPQHF
CDR3 DNA: TGTGCCAGCAGTCGGGTAGGGGCCGGGAATCAGCCCCAGCATTTT
V gene: TRBV2
J gene: TRBJ1-5
clone size: many
D gene: .

CDR3 protein: CASSPVGAYRGEYGYTF
CDR3 DNA: TGTGCCAGCAGCCCTGTGGGGGCGTACAGGGGGGAATATGGCTACACCTTC
V gene: TRBV10-3
J gene: TRBJ1-2
clone size: .
D gene: TRBD1